This record concerns one TCR beta chain sequence. This sample was taken from a study of coeliac disease. As for the study in general: Coeliac patients had active, refractory type I, or gluten-free-diet-controlled disease.

Trimming left V 7 bases short and J 5 bases short, with 17 bases between. This CDR3 region has 14 residues. Germline CDR1 ENHRY, CDR2 SYGVKD. Here immunoSEQ multiplex PCR was the method, and the copy in TCRdb shows in-frame clones only, minus some. The sample shows 6,000 to 7,000 clones, approximately 59% of them seen only once. The clonotype comes from a man aged 60-69 years with celiac disease on a gluten-free diet. The sample consisted of lymphocytes from the gut lamina propria. The chain is built from TRBV10-3 and TRBJ1-1; no clear D gene. CDR3 nucleotides: TGTGCCATCACCGCCCGCGAGGGAGGGACTGAAGCTTTCTTT. It translates to CAITAREGGTEAFF.